Listed below are T cell receptor beta chains from one sample, sequenced in a study of OX40 agonist ivuxolimab in advanced cancers. Clones were read by immunoSEQ multiplex PCR, and TCRdb kept only the in-frame ones, dropping some. This repertoire shows about 80,000 clones, about 93% found once; its top ten account for approximately 10%. The source was CD4+ or CD8+ T cells sorted from blood, collected in a trial of the OX40 agonist ivuxolimab. The receptor set was obtained from an adult with an advanced solid tumor such as melanoma, head and neck, liver or kidney cancer. Each CDR3 is given with its conserved first and last residue. D genes are given only for firm matches. Not all rows give a size; the values are once, few, many and, for expanded clones, a class.

TRBV7-3	.	TRBJ2-2	.	TGTGCCAGCAGCCCAAGGGGGAGTATAGACACCGGGGAGCTGTTTTTT	CASSPRGSIDTGELFF
TRBV29-1	TRBD2	TRBJ2-1	.	TGCAGCGTTGTACTAGCGGTTTACAATGAGCAGTTCTTC	CSVVLAVYNEQFF
TRBV4-3	TRBD1	TRBJ2-7	.	TGCGCCAGCAGCCAGACCGGGACAGGGGTGTACGAGCAGTACTTC	CASSQTGTGVYEQYF
TRBV25-1	.	TRBJ2-7	.	TGTGCCAGCAGCCAGGGTGGTGGATTACGTGCCTACGAGCAGTACTTC	CASSQGGGLRAYEQYF
TRBV10-2	.	TRBJ2-2	.	TGCGCCAGCAGTGGGGTGGAAACCGGGGAGCTGTTTTTT	CASSGVETGELFF
TRBV29-1	.	TRBJ2-2	.	TGCAGCGCCAACAGCGGAAACACCGGGGAGCTGTTTTTT	CSANSGNTGELFF
TRBV7-2	TRBD2	TRBJ2-7	.	TGTGCCAGCAGCTTTGGTCTAGCGGGATCCGAGCAGTACTTC	CASSFGLAGSEQYF
TRBV28	.	TRBJ2-7	.	TGTGCCAGCACAGGTACGTCACACGAGCAGTACTTC	CASTGTSHEQYF
TRBV7-2	.	TRBJ1-5	few	TGTGCCAGCAGCTTAAAGGATAGGGATAATCAGCCCCAGCATTTT	CASSLKDRDNQPQHF
TRBV28	.	TRBJ2-7	.	TGTGCCAGCAGTTTTAACCCTTCCGGGACACTTAACTCCTACGAGCAGTACTTC	CASSFNPSGTLNSYEQYF
TRBV6-6	.	TRBJ2-5	.	TGTGCCAGCAGCACCGCAGGGGCCTCTGAAGAGACCCAGTACTTC	CASSTAGASEETQYF
TRBV11-2	TRBD2	TRBJ2-7	.	TGTGCCAGCAGCTTGGGGGGGAGTGCAATGTACGAGCAGTACTTC	CASSLGGSAMYEQYF
TRBV29-1	.	TRBJ2-7	.	TGCAGCGTTGTCTCAGGGGGGCCTTCCAGCTACGAGCAGTACTTC	CSVVSGGPSSYEQYF
TRBV5-5	.	TRBJ1-2	.	TGTGCCAGCAGCTTGTGGGACGGAGCTAACTATGGCTACACCTTC	CASSLWDGANYGYTF
TRBV5-5	.	TRBJ2-7	.	TGTGCCAGCAGCGGGGGGATAGCCCTGAGCTCCTACGAGCAGTACTTC	CASSGGIALSSYEQYF
TRBV27	TRBD1	TRBJ1-4	.	TGTGCCAGCAGTTTAAACCGGACAGGGCTAAACTTACCGATTAATGAAAAACTGTTTTTT	CASSLNRTGLNLPINEKLFF
TRBV7-9	.	TRBJ1-2	.	TGTGCCAGCAGCCCAGCCGCGCAATATGGCTACACCTTC	CASSPAAQYGYTF
TRBV27	.	TRBJ2-3	.	TGTGCCAGCAGTTTAAGGGGGAGGGCCACAGATACGCAGTATTTT	CASSLRGRATDTQYF
TRBV28	.	TRBJ2-7	.	TGTGCCAGCAGCCTAGGACTGGTTAGGGAGCAGTACTTC	CASSLGLVREQYF
TRBV27	.	TRBJ1-5	.	TGTGCCAGCTCCGAATTTCCCGCCTTTGATAGCAATCAGCCCCAGCATTTT	CASSEFPAFDSNQPQHF
TRBV6-1	TRBD1	TRBJ2-7	.	TGTGCCAGCAAACCCGGACAGGGGCTCTACGAGCAGTACTTC	CASKPGQGLYEQYF
TRBV30	TRBD1	TRBJ1-4	.	TGTGCTCTACCACAGGGGTTTAATGAAAAACTGTTTTTT	CALPQGFNEKLFF
TRBV28	.	TRBJ2-7	.	TGTGCCAGCAGACCCCCCGGCGGGATCCACGAGCAGTACTTC	CASRPPGGIHEQYF
TRBV7-9	.	TRBJ2-5	.	TGTGCCAGCAGCTCACCCCGGAGACTCCAAGAGACCCAGTACTTC	CASSSPRRLQETQYF
TRBV9	.	TRBJ1-2	.	TGTGCCAGCAGCGTAGTGTCCGGGGGTGGCTACACCTTC	CASSVVSGGGYTF
TRBV7-9	TRBD2	TRBJ2-1	.	TGTGCCAGCAGCCGCGGGACTAGCGGGAGTATGTCCTACAATGAGCAGTTCTTC	CASSRGTSGSMSYNEQFF
TRBV19	.	TRBJ1-4	.	TGTGCCAGTACCCCCGCTGAAAAACTGTTTTTT	CASTPAEKLFF
TRBV19	TRBD1	TRBJ1-1	.	TGTGCCAGTAGTATGGCAGGGACAGGGATTTGGGCTGAAGCTTTCTTT	CASSMAGTGIWAEAFF
TRBV10-2	TRBD1	TRBJ1-1	.	TGCGCCAGCAGTGAGAGGGACAGGGGGGTGAACACTGAAGCTTTCTTT	CASSERDRGVNTEAFF
TRBV7-9	.	TRBJ2-7	.	TGTGCCAGCAGCCAGGATTACTACGAGCAGTACTTC	CASSQDYYEQYF
TRBV29-1	.	TRBJ1-3	.	TGCAGCGCGATCCTACAGGGAGACGGAAACACCATATATTTT	CSAILQGDGNTIYF
TRBV28	.	TRBJ2-7	.	TGTGCCAGCAGGCCGACAGAGGCCTACGAGCAGTACTTC	CASRPTEAYEQYF
TRBV5-6	.	TRBJ2-5	.	TGTGCCAGTCGGCGGGCGGGGAACTTCCAAGAGACCCAGTACTTC	CASRRAGNFQETQYF
TRBV9	TRBD2	TRBJ2-1	.	TGTGCCAGCAGCGGCGGACAGCGGGAGCCACTTCGGGAGCAGTTCTTC	CASSGGQREPLREQFF
TRBV19	.	TRBJ2-7	.	TGTGCCAGTTCTGCGGACAGCATCTACGAGCAGTACTTC	CASSADSIYEQYF
TRBV6-4	.	TRBJ1-3	.	TGTGCCAGCAGTGCTTATCCCAGGGAGGACACAGAAGGAAACACCATATATTTT	CASSAYPREDTEGNTIYF
TRBV28	TRBD1	TRBJ2-7	.	TGTGCCAGCAGCCTCCGGGACAGATTTCCCTACGAGCAGTACTTC	CASSLRDRFPYEQYF
TRBV4-2	TRBD2	TRBJ2-1	.	TGTGCCAGCAGCCCCGTTAGCGGGAGGCCCTACAATGAGCAGTTCTTC	CASSPVSGRPYNEQFF
TRBV9	.	TRBJ2-7	.	TGTGCCAGCAGCGTAGGTAGGAATTCCTACGAGCAGTACTTC	CASSVGRNSYEQYF
TRBV20-1	.	TRBJ1-1	.	TGCAGCCCGAAGTTTGTCTCTGAAGCTTTCTTT	CSPKFVSEAFF
TRBV16	TRBD2	TRBJ2-3	once	TGTGCCAGCAGCCAATCGGTAGTAGCGGGAGAAAAAGATACGCAGTATTTT	CASSQSVVAGEKDTQYF
TRBV6-6	TRBD1	TRBJ1-4	.	TGTGCCAGCAGGGAGTATCCGGGACAGGGTAATGAAAAACTGTTTTTT	CASREYPGQGNEKLFF
TRBV12-5	.	TRBJ2-7	.	TGTGCTAGTGGTTTGGTCCAACGAGACAGAGAATACGAGCAGTACTTC	CASGLVQRDREYEQYF
TRBV27	TRBD2	TRBJ2-7	.	TGTGCCAGCAGTTTGGGCCCGACTAGCGGGAGGTTGGAGTACTTC	CASSLGPTSGRLEYF
TRBV9	.	TRBJ1-4	.	TGTGCCAGCAGCGTAGAAATTGGGACAAGGAATGAAAAACTGTTTTTT	CASSVEIGTRNEKLFF
TRBV6-5	TRBD2	TRBJ2-5	.	TGTGCCAGCAGTTACGACCGGACTAGCGGAGAGACCCAGTACTTC	CASSYDRTSGETQYF
TRBV11-2	.	TRBJ2-3	.	TGTGCCAGCAGCTTAGATACGGGGGCGCGGGGCACAGATACGCAGTATTTT	CASSLDTGARGTDTQYF
TRBV30	.	TRBJ2-5	.	TGTGCCTGGAGTGTTGATTTAGGTCCGACGGAAGAGACCCAGTACTTC	CAWSVDLGPTEETQYF
TRBV7-9	TRBD1	TRBJ1-6	.	TGTGCCAGCAGCTCGGGACAGGCGCTGTCACCCCTCCACTTT	CASSSGQALSPLHF
TRBV10-3	.	TRBJ2-3	once	TGTGCCATCACCGGGGGTTCTGGGTACACAGATACGCAGTATTTT	CAITGGSGYTDTQYF
TRBV7-6	.	TRBJ1-5	.	TGTGCCAGCAGCTTAGATTGGGGGGGGAAAAATCAGCCCCAGCATTTT	CASSLDWGGKNQPQHF
TRBV19	.	TRBJ2-2	.	TGTGCCAGTAGTATACGCGGTCCAGGGGTGAACACCGGGGAGCTGTTTTTT	CASSIRGPGVNTGELFF
TRBV13	TRBD2	TRBJ2-7	.	TGTGCCAGCAGCTTATATGGGACTAGCGGGAACTACGAGCAGTACTTC	CASSLYGTSGNYEQYF
TRBV5-6	.	TRBJ1-3	.	TGTGCCAGCAGCTTGCAGGGATACTCTGGAAACACCATATATTTT	CASSLQGYSGNTIYF
TRBV5-4	.	TRBJ2-2	.	TGTGCCAATCATCGGGGGCCCTTAACCGGGGAGCTGTTTTTT	CANHRGPLTGELFF
TRBV19	.	TRBJ1-2	.	TGTGCCAGTAGTATCAGAGTGGAAACGGGCCCTTGGGGCTACACCTTC	CASSIRVETGPWGYTF
TRBV14	.	TRBJ2-1	.	TGTGCCAGCAGCCGGGATGAGCAGTTCTTC	CASSRDEQFF
TRBV18	.	TRBJ1-5	.	TGTGCCAGCTCACCACCGGACAGAGATCAGCCCCAGCATTTT	CASSPPDRDQPQHF
TRBV27	.	TRBJ1-2	.	TGTGCCAGCAGTTTACTTTTGGGAGGCTATGGCTACACCTTC	CASSLLLGGYGYTF
TRBV2	TRBD1	TRBJ1-1	.	TGTGCCAGCAGAGGCCGACAGGGGGGCACTGAAGCTTTCTTT	CASRGRQGGTEAFF